This T cell receptor beta chain was observed in a study of T cell repertoires in cytomegalovirus infection. Overall study context: Based on public TCR beta signatures, there were indications of CMV infection and of a matching HLA type. Study-level points and caveats: The study identified carriers of CMV plus the relevant HLA from cumulative public TCR beta family frequency. The response measured ex vivo was dominated by TCR beta clonotypes (HLA-C-restricted and CMV-specific).

For this clonotype: Its matching antigen is unknown.

TCRdb re-analysed the reads in MiXCR, keeping a single row per CDR3 protein. The sample contains 150,000 to 200,000 distinct CDR3 sequences, under 15% of which appear only once. This CDR3 is 13 amino acids long. Trimming removed 2 bases at V and 7 bases at J, with 9 bases between. Germline CDR1 reads MNHGY; CDR2 reads SAAAGT. This receptor was obtained from a human donor in good health (CMV status not recorded). Some clones in this sample may be carry-over from other donors' samples. The rearrangement joins TRBV6-8 to TRBJ1-5; D unclear. The sequencing sample was made of PBMCs. The CDR3 spells CASSYDVGQPQHF. The CDR3 region has the DNA TGTGCCAGCAGTTACGATGTGGGGCAGCCCCAGCATTTT.